This TCR beta chain was sequenced in a study of T-cell reconstitution after alpha-beta-depleted transplantation in children. Whole-study findings and limits: By about two months after transplant, alpha-beta T cells reportedly arose from several hundred graft clones that had expanded. T-cell numbers and diversity one year post-transplant derived largely from freshly generated T cells.

Points on this clonotype: The antigen remains undetermined.

The CDR3 runs 17 residues. From germline, CDR1 is SGHRS and CDR2 YFSETQ. V lost 0 bases, J lost 2 bases, and 7 bases stayed unmatched. Preparing the TCRbeta library involved the use of unique molecular identifiers. TCRdb reanalysed the PCR reads using MiXCR and keeps one entry per CDR3 protein. Found here are under 850,000 distinct CDR3 sequences, roughly 14% of them singletons; the top ten hold 0.79%. The sequencing used PBMCs, collected before TCRalphabeta/CD19-depleted stem cell transplant. The sequence derives from a girl aged 2 to 10 with congenital amegakaryocytic thrombocytopenia, due to receive a stem cell transplant. The rearrangement uses TRBV5-1 and TRBJ2-1, with 8 positions matching TRBD1. CDR3 nucleotide sequence: TGCGCCAGCAGCTTGGGGGGAACAGGGGGAGCCTACAATGAGCAGTTCTTC. Translation gives CASSLGGTGGAYNEQFF.